This T cell receptor beta chain was retrieved from a study of technical replicates of blood from four donors. Profiled with immunoSEQ multiplex PCR; TCRdb holds only in-frame clones, not every one. This sample has roughly 70,000 clones; approximately 96% occur once, and the top ten carry around 0.37%. The V and J ends lost 5 bases and 8 bases respectively, with 12 bases between them. The CDR3 spans 11 residues. Per germline, CDR1 DFQATT and CDR2 SNEGSKA (reference sequence). This chain connects TRBV20-1 to TRBJ1-1; tentatively, D is TRBD1 (6 bases). The material sequenced was T cells isolated from PBMCs. The sequence was obtained from a human donor in good health. In DNA form, the CDR3 reads TGCAGTGCTTTTTCCGGGACAGAAGCTTTCTTT. This gives the protein CSAFSGTEAFF.